The 25 T cell receptor beta chains in this list originate from one sample, sequenced in a study of graft-versus-host responses after intestinal transplantation. Their antigens are not known. Here immunoSEQ multiplex PCR was the method, and the copy in TCRdb shows in-frame clones only, minus some. The repertoire holds about 100,000 clones, with more than 75% as singletons. This sample comprised unstimulated CD4+ T cells sorted from spleen or lymph node cells, obtained before transplant. The receptors were sampled from a human donor who was the organ donor for an intestinal transplant.

The V gene is TRBV10-3, the J gene TRBJ1-4, with TRBD1 as a possible D gene (5 bases). CDR1 and CDR2 (germline): ENHRY, SYGVKD. Trimming removed 6 bases at V and 1 base at J, with 18 bases between. The CDR3 runs to 17 residues. CDR3 DNA sequence: TGTGCCATCAGCCGAACGTGGGGTGGGGGAACTAATGAAAAACTGTTTTTT. It yields the protein CAISRTWGGGTNEKLFF.

The rearrangement links TRBV27 to TRBJ2-3; D possibly corresponds to TRBD2 (6 bases). Germline CDR1 is MNHEY and CDR2 is SMNVEV (reference sequence). CDR3 length: 15 residues. Trimming took off 5 bases at V and 0 bases at J, with 12 bases between the two ends. Here the CDR3 reads CASSRGGTSTDTQYF. The CDR3 nucleotides read TGTGCCAGCAGTCGAGGCGGGACTAGCACAGATACGCAGTATTTT.

The gene calls are TRBV5-4 and TRBJ1-5, with D maybe TRBD1 (6 bases). V was shortened by 1 base and J by 1 base, with 6 bases between the two germline ends. Germline values: CDR1 SGHNT, CDR2 YYREEE (reference sequence). This CDR3 has 14 amino acids. CDR3 sequence: CASSLTGSNQPQHF. The CDR3 DNA follows: TGTGCCAGCAGCTTGACAGGGAGCAATCAGCCCCAGCATTTT.

The chain's CDR3 is CASSGAGSQPQHF. CDR3 in DNA: TGTGCCAGCAGCGGCGCAGGGAGTCAGCCCCAGCATTTT. V usage is TRBV6-5 and J usage is TRBJ1-5, with a weak D call TRBD1 (5 bases). Germline lookup yields CDR1 MNHEY and CDR2 SVGAGI. V was shortened by 6 bases and J by 6 bases, with 12 bases between the two germline ends. This CDR3 has 13 residues.

This rearrangement joins TRBV25-1 to TRBJ2-2; 8 positions match TRBD1. After removal of 6 bases from V and 3 bases from J, the junction contained 3 bases not matched to a gene. The germline V gene has CDR1 MGHDK and CDR2 SYGVNS. The CDR3 extends over 14 amino acids. The CDR3 DNA reads TGTGCCAGCAGGAAGACAGGGGACACCGGGGAGCTGTTTTTT. It is translated as CASRKTGDTGELFF.

This clone has just one count. The chain links TRBV6-1 to TRBJ1-5; weak D call: TRBD1 (6 bases). Deletions cut 7 bases from V and 3 bases from J, with 13 bases between. Germline V gives CDR1 MNHNS, CDR2 SASEGT. The CDR3 length is 14 residues. CDR3: CASKEGGPNQPQHF. The CDR3 DNA reads TGTGCCAGCAAGGAAGGGGGGCCCAATCAGCCCCAGCATTTT.

J is TRBJ1-2 and V is TRBV7-9; tentatively, D is TRBD1 (6 bases). V was shortened by 4 bases and J by 2 bases, with 14 bases between the two germline ends. The CDR3 covers 15 residues. Germline V gene data show CDR1 as SEHNR and CDR2 as FQNEAQ (reference sequence). CDR3 protein: CASSSMGGGNYGYTF. The CDR3 bases are TGTGCCAGCAGCTCCATGGGTGGGGGCAACTATGGCTACACCTTC.

CDR3: CAWSPDRGPYEQYF. The DNA of the CDR3 is TGTGCCTGGAGCCCGGACAGGGGGCCCTACGAGCAGTACTTC. The chain has TRBV30 and TRBJ2-7; the match to TRBD1 covers 11 bases. Germline CDR1 and CDR2: GTSNPN and SVGIG (reference sequence). CDR3 size: 14 residues. J gave up 2 bases and V 3 bases, and 3 bases lay outside the gene matches.

The chain is built from TRBV7-9 and TRBJ1-2, with TRBD1 matching 8 bases. CDR1 is SEHNR, CDR2 FQNEAQ, per germline (reference sequence). The CDR3 totals 13 residues. J lost 8 bases, V lost 3 bases, and 5 bases had no gene match. CDR3 nucleotide sequence: TGTGCCAGCAGCTTGACAGGGGCGGAGGGCTACACCTTC. Translated, it gives CASSLTGAEGYTF.

The genes are TRBV4-2 and TRBJ2-2; 9 bases fit TRBD1. This CDR3 region has 17 residues. V lost 1 base to trimming and J lost 5 bases; unmatched junction nucleotides: 8. Looked up from germline, CDR1 is LGHNA and CDR2 is YNFKEQ. This CDR3 reads CASSQVIVQGATGELFF. DNA for the CDR3: TGTGCCAGCAGCCAAGTTATAGTACAGGGGGCAACCGGGGAGCTGTTTTTT.

The chain uses TRBV25-1 and TRBJ2-1; maybe TRBD1 (6 bases). With 6 bases removed from V and 8 bases from J, the gap between germline ends came to 14 bases. The CDR3 is 13 residues long. Germline V gene data show CDR1 as MGHDK and CDR2 as SYGVNS. The CDR3, as DNA: TGTGCCAGCAGCCCGCAGGGGTACGATGAGCAGTTCTTC. Residues: CASSPQGYDEQFF.

J is TRBJ1-1 and V is TRBV2; possible D gene TRBD1, 6 bases. The germline V gene has CDR1 SNHLY and CDR2 FYNNEI. Trimming stripped 6 bases from V and 8 bases from J, with 19 bases between. The CDR3 has 14 residues. CDR3 loop: CASSDRNRQDEAFF. CDR3 nucleotide sequence: TGTGCCAGCAGCGATAGGAACCGACAGGACGAAGCTTTCTTT. The full variable domain, its missing parts supplied by reference TRBV2 and TRBJ1-1, is EPEVTQTPSHQVTQMGQEVILRCVPISNHLYFYWYRQILGQKVEFLVSFYNNEISEKSEIFDDQFSVERPDGSNFTLKIRSTKLEDSAMYFCASSDRNRQDEAFFGQGTRLTVV.

This chain joins TRBV5-1 and TRBJ2-7; 9 bases agree with TRBD2. V lost 0 bases and J lost 0; bases outside the gene matches: 4. CDR1 and CDR2 (germline): SGHRS, YFSETQ. The CDR3 contains 16 residues. CDR3 sequence: CASSLALAGRSYEQYF. Written as DNA, the CDR3 is TGCGCCAGCAGCTTGGCCCTAGCGGGGCGCTCCTACGAGCAGTACTTC. Supplemented by reference TRBV5-1 and TRBJ2-7, the full variable domain reads KAGVTQTPRYLIKTRGQQVTLSCSPISGHRSVSWYQQTPGQGLQFLFEYFSETQRNKGNFPGRFSGRQFSNSRSEMNVSTLELGDSALYLCASSLALAGRSYEQYFGPGTRLTVT.

This rearrangement joins TRBV11-2 to TRBJ2-3; TRBD1 might be the D (6 bases). Germline CDR1 reads SGHAT; CDR2 reads FQNNGV. The ends were cut back, 3 bases at V and 2 bases at J, with 12 bases in the middle. This CDR3 has 15 residues. As DNA, the CDR3 is TGTGCCAGCAGCTTGGACAGCCTTCCCACAGATACGCAGTATTTT. Encoded protein: CASSLDSLPTDTQYF.

This sequence joins TRBV6-6 and TRBJ2-3; D remains unclear. The CDR3 spans 13 residues. Trimming stripped 2 bases from V and 2 bases from J, with 5 bases between. Germline CDR1 MNHNY, CDR2 SVGAGI (reference sequence). The DNA for the CDR3 is TGTGCCAGCAGTTACGGAGCCACAGATACGCAGTATTTT. This codes for CASSYGATDTQYF.

This chain uses TRBV6-6 with TRBJ2-1, with 8 bases aligning to TRBD2. The CDR3 totals 14 residues. The germline CDR1 and CDR2 sequences are MNHNY and SVGAGI (reference sequence). J gave up 4 bases and V 7 bases, and 6 bases lay outside the gene matches. As DNA, the CDR3 is TGTGCCAGCATAGCGGGGAAGGGATACAATGAGCAGTTCTTC. This sequence encodes CASIAGKGYNEQFF.

This rearrangement joins TRBV7-8 to TRBJ1-6; TRBD1 aligns across 8 bases. In germline, CDR1 is SGHVS, CDR2 FQNEAQ. V trimming: 5 bases; J trimming: 10 bases; junction bases outside the gene matches: 10. The CDR3 has 15 amino acids. The CDR3 nucleotides read TGTGCCAGCAGCCGAGGACAGGGAGGAGAATCACCCCTCCACTTT. Its protein is CASSRGQGGESPLHF.

The CDR3 region is CASSLSETQYF. Here the CDR3 DNA reads TGTGCCAGCAGCTTGAGTGAGACCCAGTACTTC. The genes are TRBV7-6 and TRBJ2-5, with D uncertain. The V end lost 3 bases, the J end lost 5 bases, and 4 bases lay between the germline ends. In germline, CDR1 is SGHVS, CDR2 FNYEAQ. The CDR3 is 11 amino acids. Full variable domain (outside the CDR3, taken from reference TRBV7-6 and TRBJ2-5): GAGVSQSPRYKVTKRGQDVALRCDPISGHVSLYWYRQALGQGPEFLTYFNYEAQQDKSGLPNDRFSAERPEGSISTLTIQRTEQRDSAMYRCASSLSETQYFGPGTRLLVL.

CDR3 DNA sequence: TGTGCCAGCAGTCGACAGTCCACAGATACGCAGTATTTT. The encoded protein is CASSRQSTDTQYF. The chain is built from TRBV6-5 and TRBJ2-3; a possible D gene is TRBD1 (5 bases). V lost 5 bases, J lost 2 bases, and 8 bases lay in between. Per the germline V gene, CDR1 is MNHEY and CDR2 is SVGAGI. This CDR3 is 13 amino acids long.

This chain uses TRBV18 with TRBJ2-7; D may match TRBD1 or TRBD2 (5 bases each). V was clipped by 2 bases and J by 6 bases, with 11 bases between them. Germline CDR1 is KGHSH and CDR2 is LQKENI. The CDR3 runs 13 residues. The DNA for the CDR3 is TGTGCCAGCTCACCAGTCATCGGGGCCGAGCAGTACTTC. This sequence encodes CASSPVIGAEQYF.

This sequence joins TRBV20-1 and TRBJ2-7; D unclear. From germline, CDR1 is DFQATT and CDR2 SNEGSKA (reference sequence). The CDR3 loop spans 10 amino acids. The DNA for the CDR3 is TGCAGCCCCAAAAACTACGAGCAGTACTTC. It translates to CSPKNYEQYF.

V usage is TRBV7-9 and J usage is TRBJ2-3, with 8 bases that match TRBD2. CDR1 and CDR2 (germline): SEHNR, FQNEAQ (reference sequence). This CDR3 comprises 16 residues. With V trimmed by 5 bases and J by 6 bases, 13 bases remained unmatched. The CDR3 is CASSRGQGVAGDTQYF. In nucleotides, the CDR3 is TGTGCCAGCAGCCGGGGTCAAGGGGTAGCGGGGGATACGCAGTATTTT.

V usage is TRBV28 and J usage is TRBJ2-1; the match to TRBD2 covers 8 bases. This CDR3 spans 14 amino acids. CDR1 is MDHEN and CDR2 is SYDVKM in the germline V gene. The J segment lost 10 bases and the V segment lost 7 bases, leaving 12 bases of the junction unmatched. As DNA, the CDR3 is TGTGCCAGCATCCCGGGGGGGTATCGATACGAGCAGTTCTTC. This translates into CASIPGGYRYEQFF. The whole variable domain, filled in from reference TRBV28 and TRBJ2-1, reads DVKVTQSSRYLVKRTGEKVFLECVQDMDHENMFWYRQDPGLGLRLIYFSYDVKMKEKGDIPEGYSVSREKKERFSLILESASTNQTSMYLCASIPGGYRYEQFFGPGTRLTVL.

The chain employs TRBV19 and TRBJ2-4; tentatively, D is TRBD1 or TRBD2 (6 bases each). Germline-derived CDR1 and CDR2 are LNHDA and SQIVND (reference sequence). V lost 6 bases and J lost 4, with 25 bases in between. This CDR3 spans 18 amino acids. The CDR3 spells CASSDRVGGPTRKNIQYF. The CDR3 region has the DNA TGTGCCAGTAGCGACCGCGTGGGGGGCCCGACCAGGAAAAACATTCAGTACTTC. Full variable domain (rest looked up from reference TRBV19 and TRBJ2-4): DGGITQSPKYLFRKEGQNVTLSCEQNLNHDAMYWYRQDPGQGLRLIYYSQIVNDFQKGDIAEGYSVSREKKESFPLTVTSAQKNPTAFYLCASSDRVGGPTRKNIQYFGAGTRLSVL.

V and J are TRBV11-2 and TRBJ1-3, with D perhaps TRBD1 (5 bases). The CDR3 totals 14 residues. V was trimmed by 5 bases and J by 4 bases, leaving 12 bases between them. CDR1 and CDR2 (germline): SGHAT, FQNNGV. The CDR3 spells CASSLTGGGNTIYF. Written as DNA, the CDR3 is TGTGCCAGCAGCCTAACCGGGGGGGGAAACACCATATATTTT.